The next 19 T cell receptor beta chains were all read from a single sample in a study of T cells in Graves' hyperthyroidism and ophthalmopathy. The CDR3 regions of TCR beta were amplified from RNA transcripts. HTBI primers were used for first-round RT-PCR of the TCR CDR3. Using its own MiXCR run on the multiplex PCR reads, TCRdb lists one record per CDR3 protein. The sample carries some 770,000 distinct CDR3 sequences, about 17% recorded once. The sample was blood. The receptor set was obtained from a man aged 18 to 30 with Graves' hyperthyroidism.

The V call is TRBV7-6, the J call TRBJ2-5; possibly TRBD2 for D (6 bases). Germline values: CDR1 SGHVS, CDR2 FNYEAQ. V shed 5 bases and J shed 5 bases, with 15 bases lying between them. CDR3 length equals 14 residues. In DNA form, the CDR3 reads TGTGCCAGCAGCCCTTCGGTAGGGAGGGAGACCCAGTACTTC. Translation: CASSPSVGRETQYF.

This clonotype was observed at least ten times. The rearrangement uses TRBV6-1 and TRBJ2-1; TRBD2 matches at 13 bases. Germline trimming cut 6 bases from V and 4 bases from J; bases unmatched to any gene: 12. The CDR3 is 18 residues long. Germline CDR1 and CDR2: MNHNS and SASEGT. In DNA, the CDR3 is TGTGCCAGCAGGGCTACGGGACTAGCGGGACCGAATTACAATGAGCAGTTCTTC. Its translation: CASRATGLAGPNYNEQFF.

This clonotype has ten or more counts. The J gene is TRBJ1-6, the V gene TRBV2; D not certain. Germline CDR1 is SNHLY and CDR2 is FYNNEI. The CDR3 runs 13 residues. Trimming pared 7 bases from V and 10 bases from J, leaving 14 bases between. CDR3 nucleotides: TGTGCCAGCATAGACGACCTGGGGTCACCCCTCCACTTT. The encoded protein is CASIDDLGSPLHF.

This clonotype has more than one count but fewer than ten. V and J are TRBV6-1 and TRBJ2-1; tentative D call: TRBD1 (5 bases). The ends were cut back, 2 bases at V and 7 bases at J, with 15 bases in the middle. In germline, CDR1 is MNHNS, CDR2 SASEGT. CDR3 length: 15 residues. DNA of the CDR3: TGTGCCAGCAGTGAAAGTCCAGGGATTGGAAATGAGCAGTTCTTC. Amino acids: CASSESPGIGNEQFF.

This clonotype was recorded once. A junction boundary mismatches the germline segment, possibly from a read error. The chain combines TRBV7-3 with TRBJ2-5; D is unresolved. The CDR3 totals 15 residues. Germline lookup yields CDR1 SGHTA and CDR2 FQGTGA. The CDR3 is CANSLSRAPSETQYF. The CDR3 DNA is TGTGCCAACAGCTTAAGTCGCGCGCCCTCGGAGACCCAGTACTTC.

The CDR3 DNA sequence: TGTGCCAGCAGTGCACAGTCAGGTCCCCTCCACTTT. This codes for CASSAQSGPLHF. This sequence joins TRBV28 and TRBJ1-6; D unclear. CDR1 is MDHEN and CDR2 is SYDVKM in the germline V gene. Deletions cut 5 bases from V and 13 bases from J, with 12 bases between. CDR3 length: 12 amino acids.

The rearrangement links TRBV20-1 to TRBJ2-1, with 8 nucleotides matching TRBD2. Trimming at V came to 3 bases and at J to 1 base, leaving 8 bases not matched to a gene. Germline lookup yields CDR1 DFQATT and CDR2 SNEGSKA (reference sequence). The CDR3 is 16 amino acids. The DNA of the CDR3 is TGCAGTGCTAGCCCTAGGACTAGCCGGTCCTACAATGAGCAGTTCTTC. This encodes CSASPRTSRSYNEQFF.

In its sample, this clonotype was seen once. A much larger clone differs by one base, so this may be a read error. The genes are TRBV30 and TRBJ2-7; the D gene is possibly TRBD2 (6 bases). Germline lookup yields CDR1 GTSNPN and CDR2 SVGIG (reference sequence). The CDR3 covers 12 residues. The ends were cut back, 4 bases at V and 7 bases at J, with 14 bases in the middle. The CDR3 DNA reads TGTGCCTGGATGGACTACCTCAATGAGCAGTACTTC. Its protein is CAWMDYLNEQYF.

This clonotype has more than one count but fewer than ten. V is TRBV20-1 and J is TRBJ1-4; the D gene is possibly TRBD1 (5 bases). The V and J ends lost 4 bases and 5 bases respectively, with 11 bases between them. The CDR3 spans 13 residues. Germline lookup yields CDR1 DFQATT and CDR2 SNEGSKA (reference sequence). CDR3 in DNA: TGCAGTGCTACTCCCGGGGCCAATGAAAAACTGTTTTTT. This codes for CSATPGANEKLFF.

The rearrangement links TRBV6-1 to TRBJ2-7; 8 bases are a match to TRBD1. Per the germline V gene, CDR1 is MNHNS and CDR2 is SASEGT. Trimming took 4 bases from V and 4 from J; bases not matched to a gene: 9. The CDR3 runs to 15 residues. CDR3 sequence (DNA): TGTGCCAGCAGTGCCCTGACAGGGGATGGATACGAGCAGTACTTC. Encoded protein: CASSALTGDGYEQYF.

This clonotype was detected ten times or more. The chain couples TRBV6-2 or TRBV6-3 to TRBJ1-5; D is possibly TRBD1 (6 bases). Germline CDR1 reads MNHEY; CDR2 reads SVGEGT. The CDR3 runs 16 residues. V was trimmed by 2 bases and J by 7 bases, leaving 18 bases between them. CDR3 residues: CASSYLGASVGQPQHF. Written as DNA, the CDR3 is TGTGCCAGCAGTTACCTGGGGGCTAGCGTCGGGCAGCCCCAGCATTTT.

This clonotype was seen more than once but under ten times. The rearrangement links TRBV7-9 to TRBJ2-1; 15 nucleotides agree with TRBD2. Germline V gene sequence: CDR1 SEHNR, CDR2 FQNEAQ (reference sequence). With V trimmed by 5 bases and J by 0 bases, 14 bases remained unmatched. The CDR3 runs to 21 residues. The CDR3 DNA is TGTGCCAGCAGCCCCACTTCCGGGACTAGCGGGAGGCCAAACTCCTACAATGAGCAGTTCTTC. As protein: CASSPTSGTSGRPNSYNEQFF.

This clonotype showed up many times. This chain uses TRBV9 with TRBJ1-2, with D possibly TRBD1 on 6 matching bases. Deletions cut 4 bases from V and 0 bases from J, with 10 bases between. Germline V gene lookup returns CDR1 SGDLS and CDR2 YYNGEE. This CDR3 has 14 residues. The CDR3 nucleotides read TGTGCCAGCAGCCGGGACATAGCTAACTATGGCTACACCTTC. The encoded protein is CASSRDIANYGYTF.

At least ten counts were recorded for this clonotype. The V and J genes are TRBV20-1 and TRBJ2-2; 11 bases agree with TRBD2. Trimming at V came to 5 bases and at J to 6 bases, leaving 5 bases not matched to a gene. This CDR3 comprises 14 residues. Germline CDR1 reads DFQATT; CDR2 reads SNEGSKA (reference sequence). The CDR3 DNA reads TGCAGTGCTCCGACTAGCGGGAAGTCCGGGGAGCTGTTTTTT. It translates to CSAPTSGKSGELFF.

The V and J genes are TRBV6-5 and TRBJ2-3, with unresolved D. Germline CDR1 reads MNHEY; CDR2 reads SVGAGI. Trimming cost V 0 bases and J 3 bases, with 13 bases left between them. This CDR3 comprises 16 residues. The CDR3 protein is CASSYSPPSRTDTQYF. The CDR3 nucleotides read TGTGCCAGCAGTTACTCTCCTCCCTCGAGGACAGATACGCAGTATTTT.

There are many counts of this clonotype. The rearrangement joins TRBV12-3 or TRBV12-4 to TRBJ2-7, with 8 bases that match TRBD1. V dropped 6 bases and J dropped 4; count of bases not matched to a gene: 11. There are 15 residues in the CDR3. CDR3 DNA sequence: TGTGCCAGCAGGAGACAGGGGTCTCACTCTTACGAGCAGTACTTC. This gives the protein CASRRQGSHSYEQYF.

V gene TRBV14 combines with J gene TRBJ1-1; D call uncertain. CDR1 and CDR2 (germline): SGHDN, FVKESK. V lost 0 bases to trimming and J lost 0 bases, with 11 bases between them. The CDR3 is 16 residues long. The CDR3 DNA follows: TGTGCCAGCAGCCAAGACTTAGGATTCATGAACACTGAAGCTTTCTTT. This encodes CASSQDLGFMNTEAFF.

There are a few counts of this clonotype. This CDR3 is CASSPGQGLLSGNTIYF. Here the CDR3 DNA reads TGTGCCAGCAGTCCCGGACAGGGACTCCTCTCTGGAAACACCATATATTTT. V and J are TRBV12-3 or TRBV12-4 and TRBJ1-3; 8 positions match TRBD1. The V gene end was trimmed by 5 bases and the J gene end by 0 bases; junction bases not matched to a gene: 9. The CDR3 sequence is 17 residues long.

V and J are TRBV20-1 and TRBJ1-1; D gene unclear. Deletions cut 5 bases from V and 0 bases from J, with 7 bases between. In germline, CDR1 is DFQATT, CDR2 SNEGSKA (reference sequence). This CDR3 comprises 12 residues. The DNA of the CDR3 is TGCAGTGCTGCCCTACTGAACACTGAAGCTTTCTTT. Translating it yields CSAALLNTEAFF.